One and the same sample provided the 16 T cell receptor beta chains below, sequenced in a study of cytomegalovirus exposure and HLA in healthy donors. The PCR contained 60 Vbeta and 13 Jbeta primers. The method was immunoSEQ multiplex PCR; TCRdb's version includes in-frame clones alone and lacks a portion of them. Here the sample spans over 150,000 clones, roughly 78% being singletons. What was sequenced was PBMCs. The receptors derive from a woman aged 45-59 years in good health and CMV-seropositive.

The sample holds one count of this clone. The rearrangement uses TRBV4-1 and TRBJ2-3; a weak D match, TRBD2 (6 bases). This CDR3 has 16 amino acids. The V end was cut by 2 bases, the J end by 1 base, with 13 bases between. CDR1 and CDR2 from the germline V gene are MGHRA and YSYEKL. The chain's CDR3 is CASSQPGLGGTDTQYF. The CDR3 region has the DNA TGCGCCAGCAGCCAACCGGGACTCGGCGGCACAGATACGCAGTATTTT.

V is TRBV6-1 and J is TRBJ2-2; tentative D call: TRBD1 (5 bases). The CDR3 totals 13 residues. The V end lost 5 bases, the J end lost 13 bases, and 17 bases lay between the germline ends. Germline CDR1 and CDR2: MNHNS and SASEGT. CDR3 sequence: CASSSTTEAALFF. DNA for the CDR3: TGTGCCAGCAGTTCCACGACAGAGGCGGCGCTGTTTTTT.

V usage is TRBV5-4 and J usage is TRBJ2-6, with 12 nucleotides matching TRBD2. CDR1 is SGHNT, CDR2 YYREEE, per germline (reference sequence). The CDR3 consists of 19 residues. J gave up 2 bases and V 3 bases, and 9 bases lay outside the gene matches. CDR3: CASSSHLLAGGTGANVLTF. CDR3 sequence (DNA): TGTGCCAGCAGCTCCCATTTACTAGCGGGGGGAACTGGGGCCAACGTCCTGACTTTC.

The chain links TRBV19 to TRBJ1-1; D unclear. Germline CDR1 is LNHDA and CDR2 is SQIVND (reference sequence). V lost 2 bases, J lost 6 bases, and 13 bases lay in between. The CDR3 runs to 14 residues. Written as DNA, the CDR3 is TGTGCCAGTAGTATACACCTACAGAGGGCTGAAGCTTTCTTT. Translated: CASSIHLQRAEAFF.

This clone was detected a few times. The rearrangement uses TRBV7-9 and TRBJ1-6; maybe TRBD1 (6 bases). CDR3 length: 15 residues. Germline V CDR1 and CDR2: SEHNR, FQNEAQ (reference sequence). Trimming stripped 5 bases from V and 5 bases from J, with 13 bases between. CDR3 region: CASSPQGQNNSPLHF. The CDR3 DNA reads TGTGCCAGCAGCCCGCAAGGACAGAATAATTCACCCCTCCACTTT.

The rearrangement uses TRBV30 and TRBJ2-1, with a weak D call TRBD2 (5 bases). Germline V lookup: CDR1 GTSNPN, CDR2 SVGIG (reference sequence). The V gene lost 4 bases and the J gene lost 4 bases, with 14 bases spanning the gap. The CDR3 contains 14 residues. The CDR3 reads CAWTLGLGYNEQFF. The CDR3 DNA follows: TGTGCCTGGACACTCGGACTGGGGTACAATGAGCAGTTCTTC.

This rearrangement joins TRBV7-9 to TRBJ1-6; 8 bases agree with TRBD1. The CDR3 sequence is 16 residues long. J was trimmed by 7 bases and V by 4 bases; bases with no gene match: 9. Germline lookup yields CDR1 SEHNR and CDR2 FQNEAQ (reference sequence). The DNA of the CDR3 is TGTGCCAGCAGCTCCGGATCAGGGGGCGGAAATTCACCCCTCCACTTT. Translating gives CASSSGSGGGNSPLHF.

This sequence joins TRBV9 and TRBJ1-3; no clear D. Germline V CDR1 and CDR2: SGDLS, YYNGEE. V lost 0 bases, J lost 0 bases, and 7 bases lay in between. The CDR3 spans 15 residues. The chain's CDR3 is CASSVAKDSGNTIYF. The DNA of the CDR3 is TGTGCCAGCAGCGTAGCTAAAGACTCTGGAAACACCATATATTTT. Full variable domain (rest looked up from reference TRBV9 and TRBJ1-3): DSGVTQTPKHLITATGQRVTLRCSPRSGDLSVYWYQQSLDQGLQFLIQYYNGEERAKGNILERFSAQQFPDLHSELNLSSLELGDSALYFCASSVAKDSGNTIYFGEGSWLTVV.

This chain connects TRBV6-5 to TRBJ1-5, with D tentatively TRBD1 (5 bases). The V gene's germline CDR1 is MNHEY and CDR2 SVGAGI. The CDR3 spans 15 residues. The germline V and J ends were trimmed by 4 bases and 9 bases, with 19 bases remaining between them. Here the CDR3 reads CASSLQADGQGPQHF. CDR3 nucleotides: TGTGCCAGCAGTTTACAGGCAGACGGGCAGGGGCCCCAGCATTTT.

This chain connects TRBV6-1 to TRBJ2-5; 7 nucleotides align to TRBD1. The germline V gene has CDR1 MNHNS and CDR2 SASEGT. J was trimmed by 1 base and V by 10 bases; bases with no gene match: 3. The CDR3 spans 12 residues. CDR3 nucleotide sequence: TGTGCCATGGGACAGTCCCAAGAGACCCAGTACTTC. Translating it yields CAMGQSQETQYF.

This clone was detected once. The same CDR3 also results from other DNA sequences found in this sample. CDR3 bases: TGTGCCAGCAGCCAGGAAGCCGGGTTGGCGCCCCAGCATTTT. It translates to CASSQEAGLAPQHF. The rearrangement links TRBV4-2 to TRBJ1-5, with D hard to call. There are 14 residues in the CDR3. The V gene lost 3 bases and the J gene lost 9 bases, with 15 bases spanning the gap. Germline V gene lookup returns CDR1 LGHNA and CDR2 YNFKEQ.

This CDR3 is CASSPGHPSTEAFF. CDR3 coding DNA: TGTGCCAGCAGTCCCGGACACCCGAGCACTGAAGCTTTCTTT. The chain uses TRBV6-5 and TRBJ1-1; weak D call: TRBD1 (5 bases). V was clipped by 5 bases and J by 4 bases, with 14 bases between them. The CDR3 runs 14 residues. Per the germline V gene, CDR1 is MNHEY and CDR2 is SVGAGI.

This clone was seen only once. The chain joins TRBV6-6 to TRBJ1-5; TRBD1 matches at 11 bases. Germline loops: CDR1 MNHNY, CDR2 SVGAGI (reference sequence). The CDR3 has 14 amino acids. The J segment lost 7 bases and the V segment lost 6 bases, leaving 5 bases of the junction unmatched. CDR3 amino acids: CASSGQGAGQPQHF. CDR3 coding DNA: TGTGCCAGCAGCGGACAGGGGGCAGGGCAGCCCCAGCATTTT.

The chain is built from TRBV29-1 and TRBJ2-1; 9 bases fit TRBD2. This CDR3 has 14 amino acids. V lost 6 bases, J lost 7 bases, and 10 bases stayed unmatched. Germline V gene sequence: CDR1 SQVTM, CDR2 ANQGSEA. CDR3 in amino acids: CSVIGGGATNEQFF. CDR3 bases: TGCAGCGTCATCGGCGGGGGGGCCACGAATGAGCAGTTCTTC.

This sequence joins TRBV2 and TRBJ1-6; D may be TRBD1 (6 bases). Deletions cut 1 base from V and 10 bases from J, with 11 bases between. From germline, CDR1 is SNHLY and CDR2 FYNNEI. The CDR3 length is 14 residues. As DNA, the CDR3 is TGTGCCAGCAGTGAAGGCAGGGGAGAATCACCCCTCCACTTT. This codes for CASSEGRGESPLHF.

The chain has TRBV19 and TRBJ2-6; possibly TRBD2 for D (5 bases). V shed 6 bases and J shed 4 bases, with 16 bases lying between them. Germline V CDR1 and CDR2: LNHDA, SQIVND (reference sequence). The length of the CDR3 is 16 residues. CDR3 nucleotides: TGTGCCAGTAGCCTGTCGGAGGCGCGGGGGGCCAACGTCCTGACTTTC. Its translation: CASSLSEARGANVLTF.